This T cell receptor beta chain derives from a study of blood T cell repertoires in COVID-19. TCRdb's copy holds only in-frame clones and misses some; the assay was immunoSEQ multiplex PCR. Of 180,000 or so clones in the sample, roughly 86% were seen once. The junction had 7 bases not matched to a gene; V was cut back by 4 bases and J by 10 bases. The CDR3 runs 14 residues. Per the germline V gene, CDR1 is SGHTA and CDR2 is FQGNSA. The receptor comes from a woman older than 75 in a cohort sampled during active or convalescent COVID-19. The V call is TRBV7-2, the J call TRBJ2-1, with 10 bases that match TRBD2. The sample was peripheral blood. CDR3: CASSSDSTSGEQFF. CDR3 coding DNA: TGTGCCAGCAGCTCCGACTCGACTAGCGGGGAGCAGTTCTTC.